The 14 T cell receptor beta chains reported below all come from one sample, sequenced in a study of T cells in Graves' hyperthyroidism and ophthalmopathy. From RNA transcripts, TCR beta CDR3 regions were amplified. With the HTBI primer set, the TCR CDR3 went through a first round of RT-PCR. TCRdb reprocessed the multiplex PCR reads via MiXCR and lists one record per CDR3 protein. Counted here are about 770,000 distinct CDR3 sequences, approximately 18% occurring once; the ten biggest clones make up 16%. The sequenced sample was blood. The receptors were sampled from a woman aged 50 to 65 with Graves' hyperthyroidism that later progressed to Graves' ophthalmopathy.

Many counts were recorded for this clonotype. The chain is built from TRBV6-1 and TRBJ1-2, with D uncertain. The CDR3 contains 12 residues. CDR1 is MNHNS, CDR2 SASEGT, per germline. The ends were cut back, 10 bases at V and 0 bases at J, with 9 bases in the middle. In DNA, the CDR3 is TGTGCCACCGGGGATGCTAACTATGGCTACACCTTC. Translation: CATGDANYGYTF.

CDR3 nucleotide sequence: TGTGCCAGCAGTTTGGGCAGGACAGGGGTTAATTCACCCCTCCACTTT. Protein product: CASSLGRTGVNSPLHF. This rearrangement joins TRBV27 to TRBJ1-6; 9 bases are a match to TRBD1. The CDR3 contains 16 residues. Germline V gene lookup returns CDR1 MNHEY and CDR2 SMNVEV (reference sequence). Germline trimming cut 3 bases from V and 6 bases from J; bases unmatched to any gene: 6.

The V gene is TRBV20-1, the J gene TRBJ1-4, with D unclear. The V gene's germline CDR1 is DFQATT and CDR2 SNEGSKA (reference sequence). V dropped 8 bases and J dropped 5 bases, with 24 bases sitting between them. There are 16 residues in the CDR3. CDR3 DNA sequence: TGCAGTATTTACCCCCCCTATAGGCGGGGAAATGAAAAACTGTTTTTT. Translating it yields CSIYPPYRRGNEKLFF.

This clonotype was seen repeatedly, ten times or more. The gene calls are TRBV6-1 and TRBJ1-1; perhaps TRBD1 as D (6 bases). Germline V gives CDR1 MNHNS, CDR2 SASEGT. The CDR3 is 15 residues long. V lost 0 bases, J lost 2 bases, and 10 bases lay in between. This CDR3 is CASSEARGVNTEAFF. Written as DNA, the CDR3 is TGTGCCAGCAGTGAAGCCAGGGGAGTTAACACTGAAGCTTTCTTT.

This clonotype has a handful of counts. This sequence joins TRBV12-3 or TRBV12-4 and TRBJ1-4, with D uncertain. The CDR3 loop spans 13 amino acids. V was cut by 5 bases and J by 7 bases, with 11 bases left in between. The CDR3 loop reads CASSPPQFEKLFF. The DNA for the CDR3 is TGTGCCAGCAGTCCCCCTCAATTTGAAAAACTGTTTTTT.

This clonotype was counted a few times. This chain uses TRBV9 with TRBJ2-5; 7 nucleotides align to TRBD2. J lost 4 bases, V lost 0 bases, and 3 bases had no gene match. The germline V gene encodes CDR1 SGDLS and CDR2 YYNGEE. The CDR3 has 14 residues. For the CDR3, the DNA is TGTGCCAGCAGCGTAGGGTGGGAGGGAGAGACCCAGTACTTC. Amino acids: CASSVGWEGETQYF.

This clonotype has ten or more counts. The chain carries TRBV12-3 or TRBV12-4 and TRBJ2-5; 10 bases fit TRBD2. The length of the CDR3 is 20 residues. Losses at the gene ends were 4 bases for V and 5 bases for J; bases not matched to a gene: 22. The CDR3 region is CASSSPEGGAGGPGEETQYF. CDR3 nucleotide sequence: TGTGCCAGCAGTTCCCCCGAGGGTGGAGCGGGGGGGCCGGGAGAGGAGACCCAGTACTTC.

The table lists this clonotype with many counts. The chain carries TRBV10-3 and TRBJ1-1, with 7 bases lining up with TRBD1. This CDR3 is built from 13 residues. Per germline, CDR1 ENHRY and CDR2 SYGVKD. V gave up 4 bases and J gave up 8 bases; unmatched junction bases: 7. DNA of the CDR3: TGTGCCATCAGTGGAGGGACAGCGTGGGAAGCTTTCTTT. This sequence encodes CAISGGTAWEAFF.

The chain joins TRBV6-1 to TRBJ2-7; D is perhaps TRBD1 or TRBD2 (5 bases each). The V end was cut by 9 bases, the J end by 5 bases, with 17 bases between. The CDR3 is 13 amino acids. Germline-derived CDR1 and CDR2 are MNHNS and SASEGT. CDR3 loop: CASSGTSLNEQYF. The CDR3 coding sequence is TGTGCCAGTTCCGGGACCTCTCTGAACGAGCAGTACTTC.

The table lists this clonotype with a few counts. The gene calls are TRBV4-1 and TRBJ2-2; 8 positions agree with TRBD1. The length of the CDR3 is 18 residues. Germline-derived CDR1 and CDR2 are MGHRA and YSYEKL. After removal of 2 bases from V and 4 bases from J, the junction contained 12 bases not matched to a gene. The CDR3 spells CASSQSPTGGRPTGELFF. The CDR3 nucleotides read TGCGCCAGCAGCCAAAGCCCAACAGGGGGGCGTCCCACCGGGGAGCTGTTTTTT.

V is TRBV15 and J is TRBJ1-2; 7 nucleotides agree with TRBD1. CDR3 length equals 14 residues. Germline CDR1 is LNHNV and CDR2 is YYDKDF (reference sequence). Germline trimming cut 0 bases from V and 7 bases from J; bases unmatched to any gene: 5. CDR3 sequence: CATSRETGPGGYTF. Written as DNA, the CDR3 is TGTGCCACCAGCAGAGAGACAGGGCCTGGTGGCTACACCTTC.

CDR3 protein: CASRRQGYYGYTF. The CDR3 nucleotides read TGTGCCAGCAGGAGACAGGGATACTATGGCTACACCTTC. The chain is built from TRBV6-2 or TRBV6-3 and TRBJ1-2; 7 bases align to TRBD1. This CDR3 is built from 13 residues. V lost 6 bases and J lost 3; bases outside the gene matches: 4. Germline CDR1 and CDR2: MNHEY and SVGEGT.

The chain combines TRBV14 with TRBJ1-1; perhaps TRBD1 as D (5 bases). CDR3 length equals 15 residues. CDR1 is SGHDN and CDR2 is FVKESK in the germline V gene. Trimming took 3 bases from V and 3 from J, leaving 14 bases between them. This chain's CDR3 is CASSQGYGGDTEAFF. The CDR3 region has the DNA TGTGCCAGCAGCCAGGGGTACGGGGGAGACACTGAAGCTTTCTTT. The full variable domain, completed using reference TRBV14 and TRBJ1-1, is EAGVTQFPSHSVIEKGQTVTLRCDPISGHDNLYWYRRVMGKEIKFLLHFVKESKQDESGMPNNRFLAERTGGTYSTLKVQPAELEDSGVYFCASSQGYGGDTEAFFGQGTRLTVV.

This clonotype was recorded at least ten times. The chain links TRBV7-3 to TRBJ2-2, with D perhaps TRBD1 (6 bases). The CDR3 loop spans 16 amino acids. CDR1 is SGHTA and CDR2 is FQGTGA in the germline V gene. The ends were cut back, 6 bases at V and 1 base at J, with 15 bases in the middle. CDR3 sequence (DNA): TGTGCCAGCAGTCCACCCCAGGGGCAGAACACCGGGGAGCTGTTTTTT. Translated: CASSPPQGQNTGELFF.